One and the same sample provided the 7 T cell receptor beta chains below, sequenced in a study of sequential checkpoint blockade in melanoma. Generated by immunoSEQ multiplex PCR, the TCRdb table keeps only in-frame clones and is missing some. This sample carries some 3,500 clones, 20% to 25% of them seen once, and the ten largest clones take roughly 14%. Stated treatment: randomized to nivolumab then ipilimumab (arm A) or the reverse (arm B). The sample was tumor tissue (inferred from file names), taken from a patient given nivolumab and ipilimumab in sequence. These receptors were collected from a human patient with melanoma. Some clones in this sample may be carry-over from other donors' samples.

The rearrangement uses TRBV6-8 and TRBJ2-1; a weak D match, TRBD2 (7 bases). CDR1 and CDR2 (germline): MNHGY, SAAAGT. V lost 2 bases and J 2 bases, leaving 10 bases between the germline ends. The CDR3 is 15 amino acids. CDR3 residues: CASSYGGATYNEQFF. DNA for the CDR3: TGTGCCAGCAGTTACGGGGGGGCAACCTACAATGAGCAGTTCTTC.

This clone is medium-sized (0.01 to 0.1%) in the sample. V gene TRBV6-8 combines with J gene TRBJ1-2; the D is unclear. Trimming shortened V by 2 bases and J by 6 bases, and 13 bases separated the two germline ends. The germline gives CDR1 MNHGY, CDR2 SAAAGT. CDR3 size: 14 residues. The CDR3 DNA reads as TGTGCCAGCAGTTACGAGGGAAATGGCAATGGCTACACCTTC. This gives the protein CASSYEGNGNGYTF.

V and J are TRBV10-3 and TRBJ2-5; either TRBD1 or TRBD2 may supply D (5 bases each). The CDR3 is 17 residues long. The germline CDR1 and CDR2 sequences are ENHRY and SYGVKD. Deletions cut 0 bases from V and 0 bases from J, with 14 bases between. CDR3 bases: TGTGCCATCAGTGAGTCGGGACCAGGCACCAACCAAGAGACCCAGTACTTC. Translated, it gives CAISESGPGTNQETQYF.

This clone was counted only a few times. The J gene is TRBJ2-7, the V gene TRBV30; 8 bases align to TRBD2. This CDR3 spans 14 amino acids. V dropped 2 bases and J dropped 3; count of bases not matched to a gene: 6. Germline CDR1 GTSNPN, CDR2 SVGIG (reference sequence). The CDR3 reads CAWSPGRGHYEQYF. CDR3 nucleotides: TGTGCCTGGAGTCCCGGGAGGGGACACTACGAGCAGTACTTC. Supplemented by reference TRBV30 and TRBJ2-7, the full variable domain reads SQTIHQWPATLVQPVGSPLSLECTVEGTSNPNLYWYRQAAGRGLQLLFYSVGIGQISSEVPQNLSASRPQDRQFILSSKKLLLSDSGFYLCAWSPGRGHYEQYFGPGTRLTVT.

Only a few counts were recorded for this clone. The chain is built from TRBV6-8 and TRBJ2-7; the match to TRBD2 covers 9 bases. Germline loops: CDR1 MNHGY, CDR2 SAAAGT. The CDR3 is 16 amino acids. V dropped 2 bases and J dropped 2; count of bases not matched to a gene: 7. CDR3 sequence (DNA): TGTGCCAGCAGTTACGGGGGAGCGGGGGGCCCCTACGAGCAGTACTTC. Translating gives CASSYGGAGGPYEQYF.

The J gene is TRBJ1-1, the V gene TRBV14, with 7 bases matching TRBD1. Germline trimming cut 1 base from V and 6 bases from J; bases unmatched to any gene: 2. The CDR3 is 13 amino acids. The germline CDR1 and CDR2 sequences are SGHDN and FVKESK. The CDR3 DNA follows: TGTGCCAGCAGCCAAGTAGGGGGCTCTGAAGCTTTCTTT. Its protein product is CASSQVGGSEAFF.

CDR3 loop: CASRTDYRTNEKLFF. The CDR3 DNA reads as TGTGCCAGCAGGACGGACTACCGCACTAATGAAAAACTGTTTTTT. V usage is TRBV6-8 and J usage is TRBJ1-4; D is unclear. The length of the CDR3 is 15 residues. Trimming removed 6 bases at V and 2 bases at J, with 13 bases between. Germline V gene data show CDR1 as MNHGY and CDR2 as SAAAGT.